These T cell receptor beta chains were read from a single sample in a study of OX40 agonist ivuxolimab in advanced cancers. Libraries were prepared by immunoSEQ multiplex PCR; TCRdb keeps only in-frame clonotypes and omits some of them. The sample lists 90,000 or so clones, roughly 90% seen once, with approximately 2.5% in the top ten. The material was CD4+ or CD8+ T cells sorted from blood, obtained in a trial of the OX40 agonist ivuxolimab. All receptors come from an adult with an advanced solid tumor such as melanoma, head and neck, liver or kidney cancer. CDR3s include the opening cysteine and the closing phenylalanine or tryptophan. The D gene is left open where the match is weak. Clone sizes are given selectively: once, few, many, or a class where the clone is expanded.

j_gene: TRBJ1-3; d_gene: NA; v_gene: TRBV28; abundance: NA; CDR3nt: TGTGCCAGCAGTCTAAGGGTTCAGTCTGGAAACACCATATATTTT; CDR3aa: CASSLRVQSGNTIYF
j_gene: TRBJ1-2; d_gene: TRBD1; v_gene: TRBV28; abundance: NA; CDR3nt: TGTGCCAGCACAGGGGGCGATACTAACTATGGCTACACCTTC; CDR3aa: CASTGGDTNYGYTF
j_gene: TRBJ2-6; d_gene: TRBD1; v_gene: TRBV6-5; abundance: NA; CDR3nt: TGTGCCAGCAGTCACACAGGGGCTGGGGCCAACGTCCTGACTTTC; CDR3aa: CASSHTGAGANVLTF
j_gene: TRBJ2-7; d_gene: TRBD2; v_gene: TRBV5-4; abundance: NA; CDR3nt: TGTGCCAGCAGGACTTGGACTAGCGGGAGGAGCGAGCAGTACTTC; CDR3aa: CASRTWTSGRSEQYF
j_gene: TRBJ1-4; d_gene: TRBD1; v_gene: TRBV5-5; abundance: NA; CDR3nt: TGTGCCAGCAGCTTCAGACAGGGCGCAACTAATGAAAAACTGTTTTTT; CDR3aa: CASSFRQGATNEKLFF
j_gene: TRBJ2-3; d_gene: NA; v_gene: TRBV5-1; abundance: NA; CDR3nt: TGCGCCAGCAGCTGGAGGGATTCTTCTGCAGATACGCAGTATTTT; CDR3aa: CASSWRDSSADTQYF
j_gene: TRBJ1-1; d_gene: NA; v_gene: TRBV7-2; abundance: NA; CDR3nt: TGTGCCAGCAGCCATACCGGACACGTTGAAGCTTTCTTT; CDR3aa: CASSHTGHVEAFF
j_gene: TRBJ1-2; d_gene: NA; v_gene: TRBV28; abundance: NA; CDR3nt: TGTGGAACGGTATACTATGGCTACACCTTC; CDR3aa: CGTVYYGYTF
j_gene: TRBJ1-1; d_gene: NA; v_gene: TRBV28; abundance: NA; CDR3nt: TGTGCCAGCAGCCTCGACAGGCCGGACACTGAAGCTTTCTTT; CDR3aa: CASSLDRPDTEAFF
j_gene: TRBJ2-7; d_gene: TRBD2; v_gene: TRBV18; abundance: NA; CDR3nt: TGTGCCAGCTCACCCACACCCGGGGGACTAGCGGGAGCCCGGGCCTACGAGCAGTACTTC; CDR3aa: CASSPTPGGLAGARAYEQYF
j_gene: TRBJ2-2; d_gene: NA; v_gene: TRBV6-1; abundance: NA; CDR3nt: TGTGCCAGCAGTGAGTCTCCTTTCACCGGGGAGCTGTTTTTT; CDR3aa: CASSESPFTGELFF
j_gene: TRBJ1-1; d_gene: TRBD1; v_gene: TRBV9; abundance: NA; CDR3nt: TGTGCCAGCAGCGTTTTTGGGACAGGGAACACTGAAGCTTTCTTT; CDR3aa: CASSVFGTGNTEAFF
j_gene: TRBJ2-7; d_gene: NA; v_gene: TRBV10-2; abundance: once; CDR3nt: TGCGCCAGCAGTGCCTTAAACTACGAGCAGTACTTC; CDR3aa: CASSALNYEQYF
j_gene: TRBJ2-7; d_gene: NA; v_gene: TRBV6-5; abundance: NA; CDR3nt: TGTGCCAGCAGGCGCAACGGTTTGGACTCCTACGAGCAGTACTTC; CDR3aa: CASRRNGLDSYEQYF